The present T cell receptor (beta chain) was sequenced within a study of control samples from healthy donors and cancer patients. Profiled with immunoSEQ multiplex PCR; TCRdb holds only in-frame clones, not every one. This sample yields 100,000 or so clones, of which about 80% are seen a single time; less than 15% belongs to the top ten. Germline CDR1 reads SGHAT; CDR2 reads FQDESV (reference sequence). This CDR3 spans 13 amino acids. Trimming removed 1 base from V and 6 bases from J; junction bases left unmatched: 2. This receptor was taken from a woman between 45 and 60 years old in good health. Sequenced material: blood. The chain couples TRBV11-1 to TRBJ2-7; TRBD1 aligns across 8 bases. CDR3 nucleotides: TGTGCCAGCAGCTTAGGGACAGGGTCCGAGCAGTACTTC. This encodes CASSLGTGSEQYF.